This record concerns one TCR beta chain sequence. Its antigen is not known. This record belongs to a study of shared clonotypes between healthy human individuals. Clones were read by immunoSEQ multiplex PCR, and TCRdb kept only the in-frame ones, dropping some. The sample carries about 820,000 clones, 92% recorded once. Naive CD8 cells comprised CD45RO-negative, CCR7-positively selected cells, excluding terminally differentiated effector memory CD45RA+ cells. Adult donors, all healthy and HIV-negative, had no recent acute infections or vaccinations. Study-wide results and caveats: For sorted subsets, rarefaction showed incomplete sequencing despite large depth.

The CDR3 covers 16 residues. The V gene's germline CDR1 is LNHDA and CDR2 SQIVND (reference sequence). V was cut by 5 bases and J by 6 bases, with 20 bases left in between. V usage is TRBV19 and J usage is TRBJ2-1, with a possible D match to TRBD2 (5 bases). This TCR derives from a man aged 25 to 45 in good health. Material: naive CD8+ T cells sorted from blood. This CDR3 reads CASSFPLRESGNEQFF. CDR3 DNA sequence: TGTGCCAGTAGTTTTCCGTTGAGGGAGTCGGGCAATGAGCAGTTCTTC.